One and the same sample provided the 27 T cell receptor beta chains below, sequenced in a study of a mutant IDH1 vaccine in newly diagnosed glioma. These receptors' targets are unknown. Libraries were prepared by immunoSEQ multiplex PCR; TCRdb keeps only in-frame clonotypes and omits some of them. The sample includes roughly 130,000 clones, around 80% of them seen just once. As to time point: week 11, during vaccination. Topical imiquimod was applied with each vaccine dose, which held 300 ug of mutant IDH1 20-mer peptide. The sequences come from PBMCs, collected from a glioma patient whose treatment included an IDH1 peptide vaccine. These TCRs come from a man in his forties with glioma.

This chain connects TRBV29-1 to TRBJ2-2; TRBD2 matches 9 bases. V trimming: 4 bases; J trimming: 6 bases; junction bases outside the gene matches: 9. This CDR3 has 15 residues. The germline CDR1 and CDR2 sequences are SQVTM and ANQGSEA. CDR3 nucleotides: TGCAGCGTTGGTAGCGGGAGCCCTCTAGCCGGGGAGCTGTTTTTT. Protein sequence: CSVGSGSPLAGELFF.

A single count supports this clone. The CDR3 sequence is CASSPEGFATNEKLFF. The CDR3 DNA reads as TGCGCCAGCAGCCCCGAAGGCTTCGCAACTAATGAAAAACTGTTTTTT. The V call is TRBV4-3, the J call TRBJ1-4; no reliable D call. V dropped 4 bases and J dropped 0 bases, with 12 bases sitting between them. Germline V gene lookup returns CDR1 LGHNA and CDR2 YSLEER. The CDR3 extends over 16 amino acids.

The chain employs TRBV5-6 and TRBJ1-2; a weak D match, TRBD1 (6 bases). This CDR3 has 14 residues. Between the trimmed V and J ends, which lost 0 bases and 1 base, there was a span of 7 bases. Germline V CDR1 and CDR2: SGHDT, YYEEEE. This CDR3 is CASSLADSNYGYTF. CDR3 bases: TGTGCCAGCAGCTTGGCGGACAGTAACTATGGCTACACCTTC.

This sequence joins TRBV7-9 and TRBJ2-7, with a weak D call TRBD2 (6 bases). Germline V lookup: CDR1 SEHNR, CDR2 FQNEAQ (reference sequence). V lost 0 bases to trimming and J lost 6 bases, with 9 bases between them. The CDR3 length is 13 residues. The CDR3 protein is CASSLAPGVEQYF. DNA for the CDR3: TGTGCCAGCAGCTTAGCGCCGGGAGTCGAGCAGTACTTC.

This sequence joins TRBV6-6 and TRBJ2-7; D might be TRBD1 (6 bases). This CDR3 comprises 14 residues. V was clipped by 6 bases and J by 2 bases, with 14 bases between them. Per germline, CDR1 MNHNY and CDR2 SVGAGI (reference sequence). The CDR3 sequence: CASSRSQGTYEQYF. In DNA form, the CDR3 reads TGTGCCAGCAGCCGGTCACAGGGAACCTACGAGCAGTACTTC.

The chain recombines TRBV13 with TRBJ2-2; 10 nucleotides match TRBD2. Unmatched junction bases numbered 22, after V lost 3 bases and J lost 3 bases. The CDR3 runs to 22 residues. The germline gives CDR1 PRHDT, CDR2 FYEKMQ (reference sequence). The CDR3 DNA sequence: TGTGCCAGCAGCTTGACCCTCCAAGCGGGAGGGTCGATGAGCTACGACACCGGGGAGCTGTTTTTT. It is translated as CASSLTLQAGGSMSYDTGELFF.

This rearrangement joins TRBV5-5 to TRBJ2-5, with 10 bases lining up with TRBD2. V trimming: 5 bases; J trimming: 3 bases; junction bases outside the gene matches: 4. The CDR3 spans 14 residues. The germline V gene encodes CDR1 SGHKS and CDR2 YYEKEE (reference sequence). CDR3 in amino acids: CASSRLAGEETQYF. The CDR3 nucleotides are TGTGCCAGCAGTCGTCTAGCGGGGGAAGAGACCCAGTACTTC.

V gene TRBV7-2 combines with J gene TRBJ2-7; TRBD1 might be the D (5 bases). CDR1 is SGHTA, CDR2 FQGNSA, per germline. CDR3 length: 15 residues. With 2 bases removed from V and 5 bases from J, the gap between germline ends came to 16 bases. CDR3 sequence (DNA): TGTGCCAGCAGCTTACTCCCCCCACAGGCCAACGAGCAGTACTTC. It encodes CASSLLPPQANEQYF.

The chain combines TRBV6-5 with TRBJ2-7; 10 nucleotides align to TRBD1. The ends lost 6 bases at V and 2 bases at J; junction bases unmatched: 7. The CDR3 loop spans 15 amino acids. Germline V lookup: CDR1 MNHEY, CDR2 SVGAGI. The CDR3 here is CASSRPGTGAYEQYF. For the CDR3, the DNA is TGTGCCAGCAGCAGACCCGGGACAGGGGCCTACGAGCAGTACTTC.

The V and J genes are TRBV7-6 and TRBJ2-2; D gene ambiguous. The CDR3 covers 17 residues. CDR1 is SGHVS, CDR2 FNYEAQ, per germline. Deletions cut 3 bases from V and 1 base from J, with 15 bases between. The CDR3 DNA is TGTGCCAGCAGCTTTTCTCCTTCGCGGCTGAACACCGGGGAGCTGTTTTTT. Translation gives CASSFSPSRLNTGELFF. The whole variable domain, remainder taken from reference TRBV7-6 and TRBJ2-2, is GAGVSQSPRYKVTKRGQDVALRCDPISGHVSLYWYRQALGQGPEFLTYFNYEAQQDKSGLPNDRFSAERPEGSISTLTIQRTEQRDSAMYRCASSFSPSRLNTGELFFGEGSRLTVL.

The chain has TRBV9 and TRBJ1-2; 9 nucleotides match TRBD1. CDR1 is SGDLS, CDR2 YYNGEE, per germline. The length of the CDR3 is 15 residues. Unmatched junction bases numbered 5, after V lost 3 bases and J lost 2 bases. CDR3 protein: CASSEWTGENYGYTF. DNA of the CDR3: TGTGCCAGCAGCGAATGGACAGGGGAAAACTATGGCTACACCTTC. Looking up the rest from reference TRBV9 and TRBJ1-2 gives the full variable domain: DSGVTQTPKHLITATGQRVTLRCSPRSGDLSVYWYQQSLDQGLQFLIQYYNGEERAKGNILERFSAQQFPDLHSELNLSSLELGDSALYFCASSEWTGENYGYTFGSGTRLTVV.

This chain links TRBV11-2 with TRBJ2-1, with 10 bases fitting TRBD2. Germline CDR1 and CDR2: SGHAT and FQNNGV. Germline trimming cut 5 bases from V and 8 bases from J; bases unmatched to any gene: 6. The CDR3 is 14 amino acids. CDR3 sequence (DNA): TGTGCCAGCAGCCCAGCGGGGGGGCCCTATGAGCAGTTCTTC. This encodes CASSPAGGPYEQFF.

This chain uses TRBV5-4 with TRBJ2-1; 16 bases are a match to TRBD2. The V and J ends lost 0 bases and 8 bases, in that order; junction bases with no gene match: 2. The CDR3 runs to 16 residues. Germline V gene sequence: CDR1 SGHNT, CDR2 YYREEE (reference sequence). The CDR3 here is CASSLEGTSGGDEQFF. In nucleotides, the CDR3 is TGTGCCAGCAGCTTGGAAGGGACTAGCGGGGGGGATGAGCAGTTCTTC.

This clone is a singleton in its sample. The rearrangement links TRBV11-2 to TRBJ2-3; possibly TRBD2 for D (5 bases). Trimming stripped 4 bases from V and 8 bases from J, with 7 bases between. Germline CDR1 and CDR2: SGHAT and FQNNGV. This CDR3 spans 11 amino acids. The CDR3 protein is CASSSEGTQYF. The CDR3 region has the DNA TGTGCCAGCAGCTCCGAGGGTACGCAGTATTTT.

The genes are TRBV28 and TRBJ2-7; D is unresolved. The germline gives CDR1 MDHEN, CDR2 SYDVKM. V gave up 10 bases and J gave up 0 bases, with 16 bases separating them. The CDR3 totals 14 residues. The CDR3 loop reads CATTQVASSYEQYF. The CDR3 DNA reads TGTGCCACTACTCAGGTAGCAAGCTCCTACGAGCAGTACTTC.

In this sample, this clone turned up once. The rearrangement links TRBV30 to TRBJ2-2, with 11 bases that match TRBD1. CDR1 and CDR2 from the germline V gene are GTSNPN and SVGIG (reference sequence). V shed 3 bases, J shed 3 bases, and the junction held 9 bases outside the gene matches. This CDR3 comprises 17 residues. The CDR3 sequence: CAWSFTRTGGYTGELFF. The DNA for the CDR3 is TGTGCCTGGAGCTTCACTCGGACAGGGGGCTACACCGGGGAGCTGTTTTTT.

CDR3 sequence (DNA): TGTGCCAGTAGTAAGGATCCGGGACTAGCGAATGAGCAGTTCTTC. It specifies CASSKDPGLANEQFF. This sequence joins TRBV19 and TRBJ2-1; 10 positions agree with TRBD2. This CDR3 region has 15 residues. J gave up 7 bases and V 4 bases, and 7 bases lay outside the gene matches. From germline, CDR1 is LNHDA and CDR2 SQIVND (reference sequence). Together with reference TRBV19 and TRBJ2-1, the CDR3 gives the full variable domain: DGGITQSPKYLFRKEGQNVTLSCEQNLNHDAMYWYRQDPGQGLRLIYYSQIVNDFQKGDIAEGYSVSREKKESFPLTVTSAQKNPTAFYLCASSKDPGLANEQFFGPGTRLTVL.

V gene TRBV7-2 combines with J gene TRBJ2-1; 7 bases agree with TRBD2. This CDR3 is 17 amino acids long. V lost 2 bases, J lost 8 bases, and 15 bases stayed unmatched. In germline, CDR1 is SGHTA, CDR2 FQGNSA. CDR3 sequence reads: CASSLRALPSGPDEQFF. The DNA of the CDR3 is TGTGCCAGCAGCTTAAGGGCCTTGCCTAGCGGCCCCGATGAGCAGTTCTTC.

The V gene is TRBV5-1, the J gene TRBJ2-1; 7 nucleotides line up with TRBD2. Germline assignment: CDR1 SGHRS and CDR2 YFSETQ. The V and J ends lost 4 bases and 7 bases, in that order; junction bases with no gene match: 2. The CDR3 is made up of 12 amino acids. CDR3 sequence reads: CASSAAGNEQFF. CDR3 coding DNA: TGCGCCAGCAGCGCAGCGGGGAATGAGCAGTTCTTC.

This clone has more than one count but fewer than ten. The J gene is TRBJ2-7, the V gene TRBV10-3; 13 nucleotides align to TRBD2. The CDR3 totals 14 residues. With 6 bases clipped from V and 4 bases from J, the junction kept 3 bases outside the gene matches. Germline V CDR1 and CDR2: ENHRY, SYGVKD. The CDR3 sequence: CAIRSGLAGYEQYF. The CDR3, as DNA: TGTGCCATCAGATCGGGACTAGCGGGGTACGAGCAGTACTTC.

This chain connects TRBV7-8 to TRBJ1-2, with no clear D. The CDR3 loop spans 14 amino acids. Trimming stripped 1 base from V and 4 bases from J, with 10 bases between. Germline values: CDR1 SGHVS, CDR2 FQNEAQ. CDR3 nucleotides: TGTGCCAGCAGCTTAGAACGGAGGACCTATGGCTACACCTTC. Translating gives CASSLERRTYGYTF.

The chain joins TRBV30 to TRBJ2-1, with D maybe TRBD1 (6 bases). V shed 1 base and J shed 7 bases, with 8 bases lying between them. This CDR3 spans 12 amino acids. Germline V gene sequence: CDR1 GTSNPN, CDR2 SVGIG (reference sequence). The DNA for the CDR3 is TGTGCCTGGAGTGGAAGGGGGAATGAGCAGTTCTTC. It is translated as CAWSGRGNEQFF.

The V and J genes are TRBV6-8 and TRBJ2-3, with D unresolved. The length of the CDR3 is 10 residues. Germline V gives CDR1 MNHGY, CDR2 SAAAGT. V shed 10 bases and J shed 6 bases, with 8 bases lying between them. In nucleotides, the CDR3 is TGTGCCACCCTATATGATACGCAGTATTTT. Translating it yields CATLYDTQYF.

The chain has TRBV11-2 and TRBJ2-5; possible D gene TRBD1, 6 bases. The V and J ends lost 4 bases and 7 bases respectively, with 16 bases between them. Germline V gene lookup returns CDR1 SGHAT and CDR2 FQNNGV. The CDR3 sequence is 14 residues long. The CDR3 nucleotides are TGTGCCAGCAGCTCTGGGGCAGGGGTGGGGACCCAGTACTTC. The encoded protein is CASSSGAGVGTQYF. The full variable domain, with the rest looked up from reference TRBV11-2 and TRBJ2-5, is EAGVAQSPRYKIIEKRQSVAFWCNPISGHATLYWYQQILGQGPKLLIQFQNNGVVDDSQLPKDRFSAERLKGVDSTLKIQPAKLEDSAVYLCASSSGAGVGTQYFGPGTRLLVL.

V usage is TRBV7-8 and J usage is TRBJ2-1; tentatively, D is TRBD1 (5 bases). V lost 3 bases and J 8 bases, leaving 17 bases between the germline ends. The germline V gene has CDR1 SGHVS and CDR2 FQNEAQ. The CDR3 has 15 amino acids. CDR3 residues: CASSFGRETTYEQFF. The CDR3 DNA reads as TGTGCCAGCAGCTTTGGCAGGGAAACCACCTATGAGCAGTTCTTC.

Worth noting for this clone: This sample includes further DNA sequences coding for the same CDR3. The chain couples TRBV9 to TRBJ1-1; D is uncertain. CDR3 length: 13 amino acids. CDR1 and CDR2 (germline): SGDLS, YYNGEE. V was pared by 4 bases and J by 1 base, with 8 bases between. In DNA, the CDR3 is TGTGCCAGCAGCCCAAGACAGAACACTGAAGCTTTCTTT. It specifies CASSPRQNTEAFF.

The rearrangement joins TRBV7-2 to TRBJ1-5; D possibly corresponds to TRBD1 (5 bases). CDR1 is SGHTA, CDR2 FQGNSA, per germline. There are 15 residues in the CDR3. V lost 3 bases and J 1 base, leaving 10 bases between the germline ends. CDR3 protein: CASSLGVSSNQPQHF. For the CDR3, the DNA is TGTGCCAGCAGCTTGGGGGTTTCAAGCAATCAGCCCCAGCATTTT.